Below are 8 T cell receptor beta chains sequenced from a single sample in a study of control samples from healthy donors and cancer patients. Profiling relied on immunoSEQ multiplex PCR, and the TCRdb table lists in-frame clones only, not all of them. The sample carries roughly 120,000 clones, 80% to 90% recorded once. What was sequenced was PBMCs. These receptors came from a woman aged 45-60 years with colorectal cancer.

The chain couples TRBV28 to TRBJ1-2; TRBD1 matches 7 bases. This CDR3 is built from 14 residues. V lost 3 bases to trimming and J lost 1 base; unmatched junction nucleotides: 2. Germline CDR1 reads MDHEN; CDR2 reads SYDVKM. CDR3 bases: TGTGCCAGCAGTTTTTGGGACAGTAACTATGGCTACACCTTC. This sequence encodes CASSFWDSNYGYTF.

This sequence joins TRBV30 and TRBJ1-1, with D possibly TRBD1 on 5 matching bases. Trimming pared 0 bases from V and 4 bases from J, leaving 12 bases between. Germline V lookup: CDR1 GTSNPN, CDR2 SVGIG (reference sequence). This CDR3 region has 14 residues. The CDR3 is CAWSVLTRGTEAFF. Written as DNA, the CDR3 is TGTGCCTGGAGTGTATTGACAAGGGGCACTGAAGCTTTCTTT.

The V gene is TRBV27, the J gene TRBJ2-2; D unclear. The CDR3 totals 16 residues. Trimming removed 6 bases from V and 8 bases from J, with 22 bases in between. Looked up from germline, CDR1 is MNHEY and CDR2 is SMNVEV (reference sequence). The CDR3 sequence: CASRETGPIGRGELFF. In nucleotides, the CDR3 is TGTGCCAGCAGAGAAACCGGGCCAATCGGCAGAGGGGAGCTGTTTTTT.

The chain employs TRBV6-4 and TRBJ2-1; 12 bases are shared with TRBD2. Trimming removed 3 bases from V and 8 bases from J; junction bases left unmatched: 5. The CDR3 loop spans 15 amino acids. Germline V gene sequence: CDR1 MRHNA, CDR2 SNTAGT. CDR3 residues: CASSELAGGRYEQFF. CDR3 bases: TGTGCCAGCAGTGAGCTAGCGGGGGGGCGATATGAGCAGTTCTTC.

This clone appeared a single time. The chain carries TRBV19 and TRBJ2-5, with 9 bases fitting TRBD1. This CDR3 region has 13 residues. CDR1 and CDR2 from the germline V gene are LNHDA and SQIVND (reference sequence). The trim removed 10 bases at V and 5 bases at J, leaving 8 bases unmatched. CDR3 region: CATRDRDRETQYF. CDR3 in DNA: TGTGCCACACGGGACAGGGATCGGGAGACCCAGTACTTC.

The V gene is TRBV21-1, the J gene TRBJ1-1. TRBV21-1 has pseudogene status. CDR3 length equals 15 residues. DNA of the CDR3: TGTGCCAGCAGCAAAGTCGAGGGGTTGAACACTGAAGCTTTCTTT. Amino acids: CASSKVEGLNTEAFF.

J is TRBJ2-5 and V is TRBV2, with D tentatively TRBD1 or TRBD2 (5 bases each). Trimming pared 11 bases from V and 5 bases from J, leaving 18 bases between. CDR1 is SNHLY, CDR2 FYNNEI, per germline. This CDR3 contains 13 residues. This CDR3 is CAGVGPDRETQYF. The CDR3 DNA is TGTGCCGGAGTGGGACCTGATCGGGAGACCCAGTACTTC.

The rearrangement uses TRBV29-1 and TRBJ2-2; D is unclear. The CDR3 totals 13 residues. V was shortened by 4 bases and J by 3 bases, with 9 bases between the two germline ends. Germline V CDR1 and CDR2: SQVTM, ANQGSEA. As DNA, the CDR3 is TGCAGCGTTGGCCGGGCCGACACCGGGGAGCTGTTTTTT. Translated: CSVGRADTGELFF.